Below, one T cell receptor beta chain is given with its context. Its antigen is unidentified. The sample is drawn from a study of T cell responses to AZD1222 COVID-19 vaccine. Findings of the study overall: The number of AZD1222 recipients seropositive at baseline was only five or six.

The repertoire was sequenced with immunoSEQ multiplex PCR; TCRdb's copy has only in-frame clones and lacks some. The sample shows around 180,000 clones, approximately 86% of them seen only once. V was pared by 3 bases and J by 2 bases, with 8 bases between. The germline V gene encodes CDR1 SGHNT and CDR2 YENEEA. The CDR3 extends over 13 amino acids. The receptor was isolated from an adult in good health. Specimen: peripheral blood, collected on day 0 of AZD1222 vaccination. This chain joins TRBV11-3 and TRBJ2-7, with D hard to call. CDR3 protein: CASSFMGTYEQYF. DNA of the CDR3: TGTGCCAGCAGCTTCATGGGGACCTACGAGCAGTACTTC. Based on the CDR3 plus reference TRBV11-3 and TRBJ2-7, the full variable domain is EAGVVQSPRYKIIEKKQPVAFWCNPISGHNTLYWYLQNLGQGPELLIRYENEEAVDDSQLPKDRFSAERLKGVDSTLKIQPAELGDSAVYLCASSFMGTYEQYFGPGTRLTVT.